This entry features one T cell receptor beta chain sequence. Its antigen remains undetermined. No clone much larger than this one lies a single base away; base qualities are absent. There are 16 amino acids in the CDR3, from cysteine to phenylalanine inclusive. Kept here is only the CDR3 DNA, which spans 48 bases and is read in frame from base 1. Based on the germline V gene, the CDR1 and CDR2 sequences are LGHNA and YSLEER. V is clipped by 0 bases and J by 1 base, and the sequence between their germline boundaries is 12 bases long. Libraries were prepared through PCR. The sequencer listed for this sample is Illumina HiSeq 4000. Bulk TCR libraries were generated as previously described, with the TCR primers listed in Table S5 used. Purification of total RNA was performed with the Qiagen AllPrep DNA/RNA kit. Before analysis, reads from multiple sequencing runs of the same library were pooled. In the original analysis: Only reads with exact TCR constant sequence were kept, trimmed to 150 nt, and grouped by their 12-nt molecular barcodes. Reads within each barcode group were sub-clustered using a 15% Levenshtein threshold, and quality-weighted consensus sequences were constructed for each RNA molecule. Non-functional sequences were discarded, and so were lower-count sequences lying one edit away from another sequence. Based on fitting two negative binomial distributions, any barcode sub-cluster with under 20% of the maximum read count was discarded. TCRdb ran its own pipeline on the public reads, namely fastp trimming at Q25 and MiXCR clone calling, and kept in-frame beta chains. Identical CDR3 protein sequences are pooled into one entry, listed with their most common genes and DNA. These V and J calls rely on TCRdb rather than the paper's analysis. The sample yields approximately 550,000 distinct CDR3 sequences; over 20% were counted once. Together, the top ten hold about 0.8% of the sample.

Naive CD8 T cell libraries were made from roughly 21,000 to 960,000 sorted cells using 10%, 30% or 50% of purified RNA. Naive CD8 T cells, defined as CD8+CD4-CCR7+CD45RA+, were FACS-sorted into RLT Plus buffer on a BD FACSAria II. Detection sensitivity was tested by spiking Jurkat RNA equal to roughly ten TCR copies' worth into samples containing 20,000-1,000,000 naive CD8 T cells. Enrichment of CD8 T cells was done with RosetteSep CD8+ T Cell Enrichment Cocktail plus Ficoll-Paque, and ACK red cell lysis came afterward. This record belongs to a study of molecular identifiers for immune sequencing clone quantification (dated by TCRdb to about 2018). For the study in its entirety: For a replicate experiment, the RNA from either approximately 20,000 or 100,000 naive CD8 T cells was divided into five aliquots, and four of those aliquots went on to sequencing. The study was a methods study using CD8 T cells to benchmark molecular-identifier clustering-based TCR repertoire sequencing (MIDCIRS) and TCR RNA copy counting.

General findings and caveats noted by the study authors: Spiked-in Jurkat TCR RNA equivalent to a single cell was reported to be detectable even among 800,000 to 1,000,000 naive CD8 T cells. Identical TCR molecules sharing a barcode could cause highly expanded clone sizes to be underestimated. Naive libraries contained spiked-in Jurkat TCR RNA (more than nine copies' worth), which is not part of the donor repertoire. In CMV-specific effector cells, clones with more than 20 RNA copies contained over 98% of molecules, whereas in naive cells such clones contained under 1% of molecules. Modeling gave roughly 2.9 recovered TCR RNA copies per cell versus 9.5 to 10 by digital PCR, implying approximately 32% capture efficiency. When barcode sub-clustering was not used, chimeric consensus sequences inflated TCR diversity, with chimeras reaching as high as 47%.

The sequence was obtained from a human donor in good health. Some libraries in this study had Jurkat cell RNA spiked in. The sample consisted of naive CD8+ T cells from blood, with Jurkat cell RNA spiked in. The sample's cell subset or site, from its label and the paper: FACS-sorted CD8+CD4-CCR7+CD45RA+ naive T cells. Recombination linked TRBV4-3 to TRBJ1-1, with TRBD1 tentatively as D gene (5 bases match). The sequence in DNA is TGCGCCAGCAGCCAAGATTGGACACTTAGGAACACTGAAGCTTTCTTT. It translates to CASSQDWTLRNTEAFF.